Each of the 4 T cell receptor beta chains below was sequenced from the same sample in a study of T cell repertoires in cytomegalovirus infection. These TCRs are of unknown antigen specificity. TCRdb ran MiXCR on the reads and lists one entry per CDR3 protein. The profile covers about 890,000 distinct CDR3 sequences, with around 30% appearing a single time and around an eighth taken by the ten largest. The starting material was cultured CD8+ T cells from PBMCs, obtained from culture after CMV antigen stimulation. The source of these receptors is a human donor in good health (CMV status not recorded). Some clones in this sample may be carry-over from other donors' samples.

The V gene is TRBV24-1, the J gene TRBJ1-5, with TRBD1 identical over 8 bases. Germline CDR1 KGHDR, CDR2 SFDVKD. J lost 6 bases, V lost 5 bases, and 5 bases had no gene match. The CDR3 runs 14 residues. The CDR3 region is CATSATGVIQPQHF. CDR3 bases: TGTGCCACCAGTGCGACAGGGGTAATTCAGCCCCAGCATTTT.

CDR3 DNA sequence: TGTGCCAGCAGCTTAGCGGGGGGCGGTTATGAGCAGTTCTTC. Protein product: CASSLAGGGYEQFF. The rearrangement links TRBV7-8 to TRBJ2-1; D assignment may be TRBD1 or TRBD2 (6 bases each). This CDR3 region has 14 residues. V lost 0 bases and J lost 8, with 11 bases in between. The V gene's germline CDR1 is SGHVS and CDR2 FQNEAQ.

The genes are TRBV3-1 and TRBJ2-1; D might be TRBD1 (6 bases). Trimming removed 5 bases at V and 5 bases at J, with 19 bases between. Germline V gene sequence: CDR1 LGHDT, CDR2 YNNKEL (reference sequence). This CDR3 comprises 16 residues. The CDR3 DNA reads as TGTGCCAGCAGCGTAACAGGGATGGCCGCGGACAATGAGCAGTTCTTC. As protein: CASSVTGMAADNEQFF.

This clonotype was counted between two and nine times. The chain links TRBV7-8 to TRBJ1-5, with D unclear. Looked up from germline, CDR1 is SGHVS and CDR2 is FQNEAQ. Trimming removed 6 bases from V and 3 bases from J, with 12 bases in between. The CDR3 is 14 residues long. The CDR3 DNA is TGTGCCAGCAGTGCGGTTCCGGTCAATCAGCCCCAGCATTTT. The encoded protein is CASSAVPVNQPQHF.